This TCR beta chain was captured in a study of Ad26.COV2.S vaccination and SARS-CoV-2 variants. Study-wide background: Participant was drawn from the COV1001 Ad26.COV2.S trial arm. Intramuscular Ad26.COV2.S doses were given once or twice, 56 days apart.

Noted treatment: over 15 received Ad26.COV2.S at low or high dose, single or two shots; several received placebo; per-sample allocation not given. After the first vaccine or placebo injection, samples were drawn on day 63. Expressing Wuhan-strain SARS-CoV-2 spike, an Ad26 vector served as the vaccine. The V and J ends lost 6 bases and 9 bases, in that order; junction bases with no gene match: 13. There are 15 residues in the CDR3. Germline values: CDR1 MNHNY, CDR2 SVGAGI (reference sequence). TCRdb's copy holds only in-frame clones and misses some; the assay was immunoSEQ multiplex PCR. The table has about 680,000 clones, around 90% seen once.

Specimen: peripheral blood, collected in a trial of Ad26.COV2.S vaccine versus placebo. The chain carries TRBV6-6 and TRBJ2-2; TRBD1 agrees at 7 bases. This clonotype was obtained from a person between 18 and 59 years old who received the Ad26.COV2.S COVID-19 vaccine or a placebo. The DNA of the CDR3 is TGTGCCAGCAGAGAAACAGGGGTTCGGAGGTGGGAGCTGTTTTTT. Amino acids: CASRETGVRRWELFF.